These 32 T cell receptor beta chains were sequenced from one sample in a study of glioma-infiltrating T cells. TCR alpha and beta CDR3 regions were amplified from RNA using iRepertoire nested multiplex PCR. TCRdb reprocessed the multiplex PCR reads via MiXCR and lists one record per CDR3 protein. The sample has fewer than 500,000 distinct CDR3 sequences, about two fifths seen once; the top ten hold around 13%. Material for sequencing was glioma tissue, nonneoplastic brain tissue, or PBMCs (not recorded which). These receptor sequences come from a human donor with low-grade glioma or glioblastoma, undergoing nonglioma brain surgery, or in good health (not recorded which).

A remark on this clonotype: At one end, the junction sequence differs from germline, possibly due to a read error. The chain employs TRBV20-1 and TRBJ1-5; TRBD1 agrees at 8 bases. Germline lookup yields CDR1 DFQATT and CDR2 SNEGSKA (reference sequence). CDR3 length: 14 residues. The CDR3, as DNA: TGCAGTGCTAGGGACAGGGTCGGCAATCAGCCCAAGCATTTT. Protein product: CSARDRVGNQPKHF.

CDR3 in DNA: TGTGCCAGCAGTTTATACCCCGGGGGGAGCTCCATGAACACTGAAGCTTTCTTT. Residues: CASSLYPGGSSMNTEAFF. The genes are TRBV28 and TRBJ1-1; D possibly corresponds to TRBD1 (5 bases). The CDR3 length is 18 residues. Looked up from germline, CDR1 is MDHEN and CDR2 is SYDVKM. Between the trimmed V and J ends, which lost 1 base and 0 bases, there was a span of 18 bases.

This clonotype was counted many times. The V gene is TRBV20-1, the J gene TRBJ2-3; 7 bases line up with TRBD2. CDR1 is DFQATT, CDR2 SNEGSKA, per germline (reference sequence). The CDR3 loop spans 14 amino acids. The ends lost 5 bases at V and 0 bases at J; junction bases unmatched: 5. The CDR3 sequence: CSAQRDLSTDTQYF. The CDR3 nucleotides are TGCAGTGCTCAGCGGGATTTGAGCACAGATACGCAGTATTTT.

This chain links TRBV7-3 with TRBJ2-1; 8 nucleotides line up with TRBD2. V shed 4 bases and J 10 bases; nucleotides not matched to a gene: 9. The CDR3 runs 14 residues. Germline loops: CDR1 SGHTA, CDR2 FQGTGA. For the CDR3, the DNA is TGTGCCAGCAGCTCGGGGGGGCCCGCCGTAGAGCAGTTCTTC. Its translation is CASSSGGPAVEQFF.

To note about this clonotype: A much larger clone is a single base away; this may be a read error. Since no conserved phenylalanine or tryptophan closes the CDR3, a read error is the likely cause. The rearrangement uses TRBV28 and TRBJ1-1; D remains ambiguous. Germline V CDR1 and CDR2: MDHEN, SYDVKM. V lost 6 bases, J lost 5 bases, and 13 bases lay in between. CDR3 size: 13 residues. The CDR3 DNA is TGTGCCAGCAGGGGCGCGGTGAGGACTGAAGCTTTCCTT. This sequence encodes CASRGAVRTEAFL.

The chain combines TRBV7-2 with TRBJ2-1, with a possible D match to TRBD2 (5 bases). Germline lookup yields CDR1 SGHTA and CDR2 FQGNSA. V dropped 6 bases and J dropped 8 bases, with 14 bases sitting between them. The CDR3 has 13 residues. The CDR3, as DNA: TGTGCCAGCAGGGGTCTTTCGCGGGATGAGCAGTTCTTC. Its translation is CASRGLSRDEQFF. The whole variable domain, filled in from reference TRBV7-2 and TRBJ2-1, reads GAGVSQSPSNKVTEKGKDVELRCDPISGHTALYWYRQSLGQGLEFLIYFQGNSAPDKSGLPSDRFSAERTGGSVSTLTIQRTQQEDSAVYLCASRGLSRDEQFFGPGTRLTVL.

This clonotype appeared once. V usage is TRBV12-3 or TRBV12-4 and J usage is TRBJ1-3, with D tentatively TRBD1 (5 bases). V lost 3 bases to trimming and J lost 9 bases, with 9 bases between them. This CDR3 spans 12 amino acids. The DNA for the CDR3 is TGTGCCAGCAGTTTGGGACGTCGCACCATATATTTT. It encodes CASSLGRRTIYF.

This clonotype has more than one count but fewer than ten. V gene TRBV5-1 combines with J gene TRBJ1-1; no firm D call. The CDR3 covers 14 residues. Germline CDR1 SGHRS, CDR2 YFSETQ. V lost 0 bases, J lost 0 bases, and 6 bases lay in between. The CDR3: CASSLERVNTEAFF. The DNA of the CDR3 is TGCGCCAGCAGCTTGGAAAGAGTGAACACTGAAGCTTTCTTT. Drawing the rest from reference TRBV5-1 and TRBJ1-1, the complete variable domain is KAGVTQTPRYLIKTRGQQVTLSCSPISGHRSVSWYQQTPGQGLQFLFEYFSETQRNKGNFPGRFSGRQFSNSRSEMNVSTLELGDSALYLCASSLERVNTEAFFGQGTRLTVV.

This clonotype was found many times. This sequence joins TRBV6-2 or TRBV6-3 and TRBJ1-5; D perhaps matches TRBD1 (5 bases). V gave up 6 bases and J gave up 0 bases, with 15 bases separating them. This CDR3 comprises 16 residues. Germline V gene lookup returns CDR1 MNHEY and CDR2 SVGEGT. The CDR3 loop reads CASSLGGAPSNQPQHF. As DNA, the CDR3 is TGTGCCAGCAGCCTCGGCGGGGCTCCTAGCAATCAGCCCCAGCATTTT.

V usage is TRBV4-3 and J usage is TRBJ1-3, with D possibly being TRBD1 (5 bases). Trimming took 4 bases from V and 4 from J, leaving 14 bases between them. The CDR3 has 15 amino acids. Germline V gene sequence: CDR1 LGHNA, CDR2 YSLEER. The CDR3 spells CASSPPPGEGNTIYF. The CDR3 region has the DNA TGCGCCAGCAGCCCCCCGCCGGGGGAAGGAAACACCATATATTTT.

The V gene is TRBV7-9, the J gene TRBJ1-1; D not resolved. CDR1 and CDR2 from the germline V gene are SEHNR and FQNEAQ (reference sequence). This CDR3 region has 13 residues. V lost 5 bases and J lost 0, with 7 bases in between. The CDR3 coding sequence is TGTGCCAGCAGCCCATCATTGAACACTGAAGCTTTCTTT. The encoded protein is CASSPSLNTEAFF.

This clonotype was detected a few times. The V gene is TRBV7-2, the J gene TRBJ2-6, with 10 nucleotides matching TRBD2. This CDR3 spans 15 amino acids. Germline V gene sequence: CDR1 SGHTA, CDR2 FQGNSA. V lost 5 bases and J lost 7; bases outside the gene matches: 5. The CDR3 DNA reads as TGTGCCAGCAGCGTTCGGACTAGCGGAGCCAACGTCCTGACTTTC. It is translated as CASSVRTSGANVLTF. Together with reference TRBV7-2 and TRBJ2-6, the CDR3 gives the full variable domain: GAGVSQSPSNKVTEKGKDVELRCDPISGHTALYWYRQSLGQGLEFLIYFQGNSAPDKSGLPSDRFSAERTGGSVSTLTIQRTQQEDSAVYLCASSVRTSGANVLTFGAGSRLTVL.

This clonotype occurred a few times. V usage is TRBV2 and J usage is TRBJ2-1; 10 bases match TRBD2. The CDR3 is made up of 13 amino acids. The V gene end was trimmed by 6 bases and the J gene end by 10 bases; junction bases not matched to a gene: 6. Germline V CDR1 and CDR2: SNHLY, FYNNEI. Here the CDR3 reads CASSEETSGEQFF. The CDR3, as DNA: TGTGCCAGCAGCGAGGAGACTAGCGGGGAGCAGTTCTTC.

The chain recombines TRBV4-3 with TRBJ2-7; D gene unclear. This CDR3 region has 15 residues. CDR1 is LGHNA, CDR2 YSLEER, per germline. The germline V and J ends were trimmed by 4 bases and 6 bases, with 19 bases remaining between them. Here the CDR3 reads CASSLAKGLRGEQYF. The CDR3 region has the DNA TGCGCCAGCAGCCTGGCGAAGGGCCTGAGAGGCGAGCAGTACTTC.

The rearrangement joins TRBV19 to TRBJ1-1; a possible D gene is TRBD1 (5 bases). The CDR3 has 14 amino acids. Trimming took 6 bases from V and 4 from J, leaving 15 bases between them. Per germline, CDR1 LNHDA and CDR2 SQIVND (reference sequence). The CDR3 nucleotides read TGTGCCAGTAGCCCCCTGGAGGGGATCACTGAAGCTTTCTTT. The encoded protein is CASSPLEGITEAFF.

This clonotype was recorded at least ten times. This sequence joins TRBV20-1 and TRBJ2-5; 8 bases line up with TRBD1. The CDR3 runs 15 residues. The V and J ends lost 1 base and 4 bases, in that order; junction bases with no gene match: 8. The V gene's germline CDR1 is DFQATT and CDR2 SNEGSKA (reference sequence). The chain's CDR3 is CSARGRAGGAETQYF. The CDR3 region has the DNA TGCAGTGCTAGAGGACGGGCAGGGGGCGCAGAGACCCAGTACTTC.

The V and J genes are TRBV20-1 and TRBJ2-3; D possibly corresponds to TRBD2 (6 bases). The CDR3 is 14 amino acids. Trimming removed 7 bases from V and 0 bases from J, with 14 bases in between. The germline V gene encodes CDR1 DFQATT and CDR2 SNEGSKA (reference sequence). The CDR3 DNA sequence: TGCAGTGAAGGTGGGACTGGAAGCACAGATACGCAGTATTTT. This translates into CSEGGTGSTDTQYF.

The table lists this clonotype with many counts. The chain uses TRBV6-1 and TRBJ2-3; TRBD2 agrees at 7 bases. CDR1 MNHNS and CDR2 SASEGT come from the germline V gene. There are 14 residues in the CDR3. The J segment lost 4 bases and the V segment lost 7 bases, leaving 8 bases of the junction unmatched. The CDR3 here is CASTPGRVPDTQYF. The CDR3 nucleotides read TGTGCCAGCACCCCGGGGAGGGTCCCAGATACGCAGTATTTT.

This clonotype was found a few times. V gene TRBV7-2 combines with J gene TRBJ1-5; D gene uncertain. This CDR3 region has 15 residues. Between the trimmed V and J ends, which lost 1 base and 3 bases, there was a span of 10 bases. Germline V gives CDR1 SGHTA, CDR2 FQGNSA. The CDR3 DNA sequence: TGTGCCAGCAGCTTAGAGCCCGGGAACAATCAGCCCCAGCATTTT. It yields the protein CASSLEPGNNQPQHF.

The table lists this clonotype with many counts. An end of the junction differs from the germline gene, which may be a read error. The chain recombines TRBV3-1 with TRBJ1-1; tentative D call: TRBD1 (6 bases). The CDR3 runs to 12 residues. Germline values: CDR1 LGHDT, CDR2 YNNKEL (reference sequence). In DNA, the CDR3 is TGTGCCAGCAGTCAAGGGGGAACTGAAGCTTTCTTT. This translates into CASSQGGTEAFF.

V gene TRBV5-4 combines with J gene TRBJ1-1; possible D gene TRBD1, 5 bases. This CDR3 has 14 residues. Trimming took off 0 bases at V and 5 bases at J, with 11 bases between the two ends. Germline V gene lookup returns CDR1 SGHNT and CDR2 YYREEE (reference sequence). CDR3 protein: CASSLGQPMTEAFF. CDR3 in DNA: TGTGCCAGCAGCTTGGGACAGCCTATGACTGAAGCTTTCTTT.

A few counts support this clonotype. The gene calls are TRBV29-1 and TRBJ2-5, with 8 positions matching TRBD2. The germline CDR1 and CDR2 sequences are SQVTM and ANQGSEA. The CDR3 sequence is 12 residues long. After removal of 6 bases from V and 4 bases from J, the junction contained 4 bases not matched to a gene. CDR3 protein: CSVGLGVETQYF. The CDR3 DNA is TGCAGCGTGGGACTAGGAGTAGAGACCCAGTACTTC. Full variable domain (outside the CDR3, taken from reference TRBV29-1 and TRBJ2-5): SAVISQKPSRDICQRGTSLTIQCQVDSQVTMMFWYRQQPGQSLTLIATANQGSEATYESGFVIDKFPISRPNLTFSTLTVSNMSPEDSSIYLCSVGLGVETQYFGPGTRLLVL.

This clonotype was seen ten or more times. The chain carries TRBV15 and TRBJ2-1, with D perhaps matching TRBD1 (6 bases). From germline, CDR1 is LNHNV and CDR2 YYDKDF (reference sequence). The CDR3 has 13 amino acids. Deletions cut 4 bases from V and 5 bases from J, with 9 bases between. CDR3 nucleotides: TGTGCCACCAGCACAGGGGTTGACAATGAGCAGTTCTTC. It is translated as CATSTGVDNEQFF.

This clonotype was detected ten times or more. The rearrangement links TRBV6-2 or TRBV6-3 to TRBJ2-7; D gene unclear. Germline-derived CDR1 and CDR2 are MNHEY and SVGEGT. The CDR3 sequence is 12 residues long. Trimming shortened V by 6 bases and J by 2 bases, and 8 bases separated the two germline ends. The CDR3 coding sequence is TGTGCCAGCAGCGATACAACCTACGAGCAGTACTTC. Amino acids: CASSDTTYEQYF.

In its sample, this clonotype was seen a few times. This rearrangement joins TRBV6-4 to TRBJ2-1, with D uncertain. The CDR3 covers 14 residues. The V end lost 2 bases, the J end lost 6 bases, and 11 bases lay between the germline ends. The germline V gene has CDR1 MRHNA and CDR2 SNTAGT. The CDR3 spells CASSDGRESNEQFF. CDR3 sequence (DNA): TGTGCCAGCAGTGACGGTCGAGAGAGCAATGAGCAGTTCTTC.

This sequence joins TRBV28 and TRBJ2-7; D is ambiguous. Germline CDR1 is MDHEN and CDR2 is SYDVKM. The V and J ends lost 5 bases and 4 bases respectively, with 9 bases between them. The CDR3 is 12 residues long. CDR3 amino acids: CASSPQYYEQYF. CDR3 bases: TGTGCCAGCAGTCCCCAGTATTACGAGCAGTACTTC.

This clonotype was observed many times. V and J are TRBV27 and TRBJ1-2; no clear D. The CDR3 is 14 residues long. Germline V CDR1 and CDR2: MNHEY, SMNVEV (reference sequence). Trimming pared 5 bases from V and 5 bases from J, leaving 15 bases between. CDR3 DNA sequence: TGTGCCAGCAGTCCAAATCCTCGGACGTATGGCTACACCTTC. It codes for CASSPNPRTYGYTF.

This clonotype was observed a handful of times. V usage is TRBV20-1 and J usage is TRBJ1-1; D remains ambiguous. Germline-derived CDR1 and CDR2 are DFQATT and SNEGSKA (reference sequence). The CDR3 sequence is 12 residues long. Trimming took off 7 bases at V and 4 bases at J, with 13 bases between the two ends. The CDR3 bases are TGCAGTGTAAGGGCTCGGGTCACTGAAGCTTTCTTT. The encoded protein is CSVRARVTEAFF.

This CDR3 is CATGDGAYEQYF. As DNA, the CDR3 is TGTGCCACCGGGGACGGCGCCTACGAGCAGTACTTC. The V call is TRBV24-1, the J call TRBJ2-7; possibly TRBD1 or TRBD2 for D (5 bases each). V lost 9 bases and J 2 bases, leaving 10 bases between the germline ends. Germline CDR1 reads KGHDR; CDR2 reads SFDVKD. The CDR3 spans 12 residues.

This clonotype showed up just a few times. V usage is TRBV2 and J usage is TRBJ2-7; D unclear. CDR1 SNHLY and CDR2 FYNNEI come from the germline V gene. The CDR3 has 14 amino acids. The ends were cut back, 5 bases at V and 0 bases at J, with 11 bases in the middle. CDR3 region: CASSTDKDSYEQYF. Written as DNA, the CDR3 is TGTGCCAGCAGTACCGACAAGGACTCCTACGAGCAGTACTTC.

Comments on this clonotype: This sequence may be a read error, since a much larger clone differs from it by one base. This chain connects TRBV6-6 to TRBJ2-1; D unclear. The CDR3 covers 14 residues. Germline V lookup: CDR1 MNHNY, CDR2 SVGAGI (reference sequence). V was shortened by 2 bases and J by 4 bases, with 9 bases between the two germline ends. The CDR3 protein is CASSYRCQYNEQFF. Written as DNA, the CDR3 is TGTGCCAGCAGTTACCGGTGCCAATACAATGAGCAGTTCTTC.

The rearrangement joins TRBV2 to TRBJ2-1; possibly TRBD2 for D (6 bases). The CDR3 has 14 residues. Germline values: CDR1 SNHLY, CDR2 FYNNEI. Trimming shortened V by 7 bases and J by 7 bases, and 17 bases separated the two germline ends. The CDR3 DNA is TGTGCCAGCACCATAGGGGTCCGGGGGAATGAGCAGTTCTTC. Translated: CASTIGVRGNEQFF.